The TCR beta chain described here comes from a study of CD8 T cells in ankylosing spondylitis. Broader study findings: What appeared characteristic of ankylosing spondylitis blood was a TCR beta motif of eight highly homologous variants. Disease-linked clones bore a CD8+ phenotype and were relatively rare in peripheral blood.

Molecular-barcoded quantitative 5'-RACE produced these TCR beta libraries. TCRdb reprocessed the 5' RACE reads via MiXCR and lists one record per CDR3 protein. The repertoire holds 650,000 to 800,000 distinct CDR3 sequences, with around a fifth as singletons. The CDR3 totals 16 residues. With 9 bases removed from V and 6 bases from J, the gap between germline ends came to 24 bases. As concerns this clonotype: What it binds is unknown.

The specimen was blood, either unsorted or a sorted T cell fraction (not recorded which). The chain combines TRBV12-3 or TRBV12-4 with TRBJ1-5; D ambiguous. The clonotype originates from a male donor with ankylosing spondylitis. CDR3 loop: CASPNYLYSEPQPQHF. The CDR3 bases are TGTGCCAGTCCGAACTACCTATATTCGGAACCTCAGCCCCAGCATTTT.